The sequence of this TCR beta chain was determined in a study of blood T cell repertoires in COVID-19 (dated by TCRdb to 2018 to 2021). At the level of the whole study: Samples covering the acute and convalescent phases of COVID-19 were provided by collaborators in the United States, Italy and Spain. The sample metadata nearly always contained a de-identified subject ID, COVID-19 status, age in years and sex. The repertoires were released in a freely available public database meant as a resource for research on the immune response to SARS-CoV-2. Where available, HLA class I and class II types were taken from metadata supplied by the sample provider and were not determined by assay-based typing. The samples were drawn from two sources: the first 160 participants of the ongoing ImmuneRACE study, and 950 to 1,500 subjects contributed by 6 global collaborators. The dataset comprised deeply sampled blood TCRbeta repertoires from subjects exposed to, actively infected with, or recovered from COVID-19. The prospective study material was composed of cDNA or gDNA derived from T cells, B-cell-depleted T cells, or PBMCs.

Comments on this clone: Its antigen has not been determined. Base qualities are not at hand, and no much larger clone is one base apart.

Spanning cysteine to phenylalanine, the CDR3 consists of 16 amino acids. The sequence is cut down to CDR3 DNA, 48 bases in frame from base 1. CDR1 is given as LNHNV and CDR2 as YYDKDF, both from the germline V gene (reference sequence). V is cut by 2 bases and J by 9 bases, and the space between the germline ends is 20 bases. General conclusions and limits of the study: The amount of clinical and demographic metadata varied by source and participant and was provided uncurated.

The immunoSEQ Assay, a bias-controlled multiplex PCR, was used to amplify TCRbeta CDR3 regions from genomic DNA. As for the original processing: Within the assay, amplification of reference gene primers was used to estimate how many nucleated cells each sample contained. To quantify the absolute abundance of each unique TCRbeta CDR3 rearrangement, sequence reads were collapsed and filtered. For each sample, productive Simpson clonality was calculated as the square root of Simpson's diversity index across productive rearrangements. TCRdb retrieved this table from immuneACCESS and kept in-frame rearrangements only. Not all clones are present; in checked studies, unresolved V genes account for under half, and no reason is known for the remainder. V and J calls and clone size are copied from that table; D and trimming were computed from the DNA. This sample has roughly 100,000 clones in its table, and about 87% of those were observed once. 15% of the sample belongs to the ten largest clones.

The collaborating institutions used their own protocols to collect whole blood in K2EDTA tubes. For TCRbeta analysis, collaborators shipped samples in one of three forms: frozen whole blood, isolated PBMCs, or DNA extracted from either of those sample types. The specimen was peripheral blood. In this chain, TRBV15 is recombined with TRBJ2-1; the D gene is perhaps TRBD2, from 7 matching bases. The receptor was isolated from a man aged 50 to 60 with acute or convalescent COVID-19. Here the CDR3 is given as CATSRRTGGQGGEQFF. The base sequence is TGTGCCACCAGCAGAAGGACCGGGGGGCAAGGGGGTGAGCAGTTCTTC.